This T cell receptor (beta chain) was sequenced for a study of blood T cells in healthy people across ages. The CDR3 spans 15 residues. V lost 4 bases and J lost 2, with 16 bases in between. Germline values: CDR1 DFQATT, CDR2 SNEGSKA (reference sequence). Only a few counts were recorded for this clonotype. The antigen is not known. Aged about 6 to 90, donors were systemically healthy Caucasians from Russia. Extraction yielded at least 5 micrograms of total RNA per sample. Study outcomes and limitations: With age, beta diversity per million T cells declined roughly linearly, significantly by 40 to 50.

Alongside a J-beta primer mix, a sample-barcoded 5' primer served in a second PCR lasting about 7 to 12 cycles. Sequencing yielded, for each sample, at least 3 million paired-end reads carrying CDR3. TCRdb passed the 5' RACE reads through MiXCR, listing each CDR3 protein once. This sample has about 1.6 million distinct CDR3 sequences, with almost 35% found just once. The sequencing input was blood. This receptor was identified in a woman under 40 in good health. V usage is TRBV20-1 and J usage is TRBJ2-3; D ambiguous. CDR3 sequence: CSATTSGRHTDTQYF. The CDR3 DNA reads TGCAGTGCTACCACTTCTGGGCGCCACACAGATACGCAGTATTTT.